Listed below are T cell receptor beta chains from one sample, sequenced in a study of T cell repertoires in cytomegalovirus infection. TCRdb re-called the reads with MiXCR, one entry per CDR3 protein. The profile shows 200,000 or so distinct CDR3 sequences, roughly 28% of them singletons. Sequencing was carried out using PBMCs. The origin of the receptors is a human donor in good health (CMV status not recorded). Some clones in this sample may be carry-over from other donors' samples. CDR3s include the opening cysteine and the closing phenylalanine or tryptophan. The order of the fields is clone size, J gene, V gene, D gene, CDR3 protein, CDR3 DNA. D genes are given only for firm matches. Clone size, where shown, is once, few, many, or a class for clones that have expanded.

size: .
J: TRBJ2-3
V: TRBV29-1
D: TRBD2
CDR3: CSVERGGGGTDTQYF
DNA: TGCAGCGTTGAAAGGGGCGGGGGGGGCACAGATACGCAGTATTTT

size: .
J: TRBJ2-2
V: TRBV15
D: TRBD2
CDR3: CATSRDPSAGGNTGELFF
DNA: TGTGCCACCAGCAGAGATCCATCAGCGGGGGGGAACACCGGGGAGCTGTTTTTT

size: .
J: TRBJ1-1
V: TRBV7-9
D: TRBD1
CDR3: CAIKGATGEAFF
DNA: TGTGCCATTAAGGGGGCTACGGGTGAAGCTTTCTTT

size: .
J: TRBJ2-1
V: TRBV5-1
D: TRBD1
CDR3: CASSFPQGAYNEQFF
DNA: TGCGCCAGCAGCTTCCCCCAGGGGGCGTACAATGAGCAGTTCTTC

size: few
J: TRBJ2-7
V: TRBV12-3/TRBV12-4
D: .
CDR3: CASSLKGPVEQYF
DNA: TGTGCCAGCAGTTTAAAGGGGCCCGTCGAGCAGTACTTC

size: .
J: TRBJ2-5
V: TRBV7-9
D: TRBD1
CDR3: CASGDPGGNEWTQYF
DNA: TGTGCCAGCGGAGACCCAGGGGGCAACGAATGGACCCAGTACTTC

size: .
J: TRBJ2-2
V: TRBV11-1
D: TRBD2
CDR3: CASSLSLAGAQNTGELFF
DNA: TGTGCCAGCAGCCTTTCGCTAGCGGGCGCACAGAACACCGGGGAGCTGTTTTTT

size: few
J: TRBJ2-2
V: TRBV12-3/TRBV12-4
D: .
CDR3: CASSLGGAPAGELFF
DNA: TGTGCCAGCAGTTTAGGGGGGGCGCCTGCCGGGGAGCTGTTTTTT

size: many
J: TRBJ2-2
V: TRBV12-3/TRBV12-4
D: .
CDR3: CASTQQGEGTGELFF
DNA: TGTGCCAGCACCCAACAGGGGGAGGGCACCGGGGAGCTGTTTTTT

size: .
J: TRBJ2-1
V: TRBV29-1
D: TRBD2
CDR3: CSFRWTSGLNEQFF
DNA: TGCAGCTTCCGATGGACTAGCGGGCTCAATGAGCAGTTCTTC

size: few
J: TRBJ1-1
V: TRBV5-1
D: .
CDR3: CASSLNSKSTEAFF
DNA: TGCGCCAGCAGCTTGAACTCCAAGAGCACTGAAGCTTTCTTT

size: .
J: TRBJ1-2
V: TRBV19
D: .
CDR3: CASSIARGMNGYTF
DNA: TGTGCCAGTAGTATAGCCCGGGGAATGAATGGCTACACCTTC

size: .
J: TRBJ1-6
V: TRBV11-1
D: .
CDR3: CASSAYNSPLHF
DNA: TGTGCCAGCAGCGCCTATAATTCACCCCTCCACTTT

size: few
J: TRBJ1-2
V: TRBV5-4
D: .
CDR3: CASSLSPANYGYTF
DNA: TGTGCCAGCAGCTTGTCCCCTGCTAACTATGGCTACACCTTC

size: .
J: TRBJ2-1
V: TRBV7-2
D: TRBD1
CDR3: CASTLTGATYNEQFF
DNA: TGTGCCAGCACTTTGACAGGGGCTACCTACAATGAGCAGTTCTTC

size: few
J: TRBJ1-1
V: TRBV12-3/TRBV12-4
D: TRBD1
CDR3: CASSLGPGERETGTEAFF
DNA: TGTGCCAGCAGTCTAGGGCCAGGGGAAAGAGAGACAGGGACTGAAGCTTTCTTT

size: many
J: TRBJ2-5
V: TRBV7-8
D: TRBD1
CDR3: CASSREGQGRTETQYF
DNA: TGTGCCAGCAGCAGGGAGGGACAGGGTCGGACGGAGACCCAGTACTTC

size: .
J: TRBJ1-5
V: TRBV12-3/TRBV12-4
D: .
CDR3: CASSELGTQPQHF
DNA: TGTGCCAGCAGTGAGTTGGGAACGCAGCCCCAGCATTTT

size: few
J: TRBJ1-4
V: TRBV7-2
D: .
CDR3: CASSLIPATNEKLFF
DNA: TGTGCCAGCAGCTTAATCCCAGCAACTAATGAAAAACTGTTTTTT

size: .
J: TRBJ1-2
V: TRBV18
D: TRBD1
CDR3: CASSPWDRSDYTF
DNA: TGTGCCAGCTCACCTTGGGACAGGAGCGACTACACCTTC

size: .
J: TRBJ2-7
V: TRBV4-1
D: TRBD1
CDR3: CASSNPGQGNYEQYF
DNA: TGCGCCAGCAGCAATCCGGGACAGGGGAACTACGAGCAGTACTTC

size: many
J: TRBJ2-3
V: TRBV11-3
D: .
CDR3: CASSLDTWGRQNTQYF
DNA: TGTGCCAGCAGCTTAGATACCTGGGGGCGGCAAAATACGCAGTATTTT

size: many
J: TRBJ1-4
V: TRBV7-6
D: TRBD1
CDR3: CASSKGQGHEKLFF
DNA: TGTGCCAGCAGCAAAGGACAGGGCCACGAAAAACTGTTTTTT

size: .
J: TRBJ2-1
V: TRBV30
D: .
CDR3: CAWSVPGGLLKNEQFF
DNA: TGTGCCTGGAGTGTGCCAGGCGGACTACTGAAGAATGAGCAGTTCTTC

size: many
J: TRBJ2-7
V: TRBV7-2
D: TRBD1
CDR3: CASSAGQGGYEQYF
DNA: TGTGCCAGCAGCGCGGGACAGGGAGGTTACGAGCAGTACTTC

size: many
J: TRBJ1-3
V: TRBV7-2
D: .
CDR3: CASSRFIGTESGNTIYF
DNA: TGTGCCAGCAGCCGGTTCATCGGGACGGAATCTGGAAACACCATATATTTT

size: .
J: TRBJ1-6
V: TRBV6-5
D: .
CDR3: CASKRGKNSPLHF
DNA: TGTGCCAGCAAGAGGGGTAAAAATTCACCCCTCCACTTT

size: few
J: TRBJ1-1
V: TRBV5-1
D: TRBD1
CDR3: CASRLDRANTEAFF
DNA: TGCGCCAGTCGGTTGGACAGGGCGAACACTGAAGCTTTCTTT

size: .
J: TRBJ2-2
V: TRBV7-3
D: .
CDR3: CASSSDLNTEELFF
DNA: TGTGCCAGCAGCTCGGACCTTAACACCGAGGAGCTGTTTTTT

size: few
J: TRBJ2-2
V: TRBV11-3
D: TRBD2
CDR3: CASSSSGATGELFF
DNA: TGTGCCAGCAGCTCTAGCGGGGCAACCGGGGAGCTGTTTTTT

size: many
J: TRBJ1-6
V: TRBV12-3/TRBV12-4
D: .
CDR3: CASSPTRRNSPLHF
DNA: TGTGCCAGCAGTCCCACTAGGCGCAATTCACCCCTCCACTTT

size: .
J: TRBJ1-5
V: TRBV7-2
D: .
CDR3: CASSLAGAGNQPQHF
DNA: TGTGCCAGCAGCTTAGCGGGCGCCGGCAATCAGCCCCAGCATTTT

size: .
J: TRBJ2-2
V: TRBV6-2/TRBV6-3
D: TRBD1
CDR3: CASSSRDRDPGELFF
DNA: TGTGCCAGCAGTTCTAGGGACAGGGACCCCGGGGAGCTGTTTTTT

size: once
J: TRBJ1-1
V: TRBV11-1
D: .
CDR3: CVSSWGEVNTEAFF
DNA: TGTGTCAGCAGCTGGGGGGAAGTGAACACTGAAGCTTTCTTT

size: many
J: TRBJ2-5
V: TRBV7-8
D: .
CDR3: CASSLDSSETQYF
DNA: TGTGCCAGCAGCTTAGATAGTTCGGAGACCCAGTACTTC

size: .
J: TRBJ2-1
V: TRBV7-2
D: TRBD2
CDR3: CASSLAWGGYNEQFF
DNA: TGTGCCAGCAGCTTAGCGTGGGGGGGCTACAATGAGCAGTTCTTC

size: few
J: TRBJ2-1
V: TRBV20-1
D: TRBD2
CDR3: CSASPPGGGGTYNEQFF
DNA: TGCAGTGCTAGCCCGCCGGGGGGGGGTGGAACTTACAATGAGCAGTTCTTC

size: .
J: TRBJ2-2
V: TRBV10-3
D: TRBD1
CDR3: CAISGTGDGELFF
DNA: TGTGCCATCAGCGGGACAGGGGACGGGGAGCTGTTTTTT

size: .
J: TRBJ2-7
V: TRBV7-6
D: .
CDR3: CASSLDYGTGYEQYF
DNA: TGTGCTAGCAGCTTAGATTACGGGACTGGATACGAGCAGTACTTC

size: few
J: TRBJ2-5
V: TRBV7-2
D: .
CDR3: CASSLLGGGIGETQYF
DNA: TGTGCCAGCAGCCTCCTAGGGGGTGGAATCGGGGAGACCCAGTACTTC

size: many
J: TRBJ2-2
V: TRBV7-2
D: .
CDR3: CASSLAPGVTGELFF
DNA: TGTGCCAGCAGCTTAGCCCCCGGTGTTACCGGGGAGCTGTTTTTT

size: many
J: TRBJ2-1
V: TRBV7-3
D: .
CDR3: CASSPGTPQKEQFF
DNA: TGTGCCAGCAGCCCTGGGACACCCCAGAAGGAGCAGTTCTTC

size: few
J: TRBJ2-7
V: TRBV7-9
D: .
CDR3: CASSLYQGDFLRPYEQYF
DNA: TGTGCCAGCAGCTTATACCAGGGGGACTTCTTACGTCCCTACGAGCAGTACTTC

size: .
J: TRBJ2-2
V: TRBV20-1
D: TRBD2
CDR3: CSARDLGGKKQNTGELFF
DNA: TGCAGTGCTAGAGATTTGGGGGGGAAGAAGCAGAACACCGGGGAGCTGTTTTTT

size: many
J: TRBJ1-1
V: TRBV7-2
D: .
CDR3: CASRLASTDTEAFF
DNA: TGTGCCAGCAGACTAGCTTCAACTGACACTGAAGCTTTCTTT

size: few
J: TRBJ1-1
V: TRBV29-1
D: TRBD1
CDR3: CSGNTGGLTEAFF
DNA: TGCAGCGGGAACACAGGGGGCCTCACTGAAGCTTTCTTT

size: few
J: TRBJ1-5
V: TRBV6-2/TRBV6-3
D: .
CDR3: CASSRGDQPQHF
DNA: TGTGCCAGCAGTAGAGGGGACCAGCCCCAGCATTTT